Presented here are 12 T cell receptor beta chains from one specimen sequenced in a study of tumor and adjacent non-tumor tissue in lung cancer. Three rounds of nested PCR, following a modified ARM-PCR protocol, produced the TCRbeta library. From the multiplex PCR reads, TCRdb called clonotypes with MiXCR, one entry per CDR3 protein. The table has approximately 90,000 distinct CDR3 sequences, around 76% seen once. No cell sorting was done before RNA was extracted from the tissue. This non-tumor lung sample came from over 3 cm beyond the tumor edge. Sequencing was carried out using distant non-tumor lung tissue. Receptors originate from a woman aged 50 to 65 with non-small cell lung cancer.

J is TRBJ2-1 and V is TRBV20-1; D ambiguous. Trimming left V 1 base short and J 10 bases short, with 23 bases between. Germline V gene lookup returns CDR1 DFQATT and CDR2 SNEGSKA (reference sequence). The CDR3 loop spans 16 amino acids. CDR3 residues: CSARGPVGWGLGEQFF. CDR3 coding DNA: TGCAGTGCTAGAGGTCCAGTGGGGTGGGGTCTAGGAGAGCAGTTCTTC.

As concerns this clonotype: It is likely a read error, because the conserved phenylalanine at the end of the CDR3 is missing. This chain links TRBV4-2 with TRBJ1-5; D is unclear. Per germline, CDR1 LGHNA and CDR2 YNFKEQ. CDR3 length: 15 amino acids. This chain's CDR3 is CASSQALTSDQPQHL. The CDR3 bases are TGTGCCAGCAGCCAAGCCCTCACTAGCGATCAGCCCCAGCATTTG.

Regarding this clonotype: This clone may be a read error of a much larger clone one base away. This chain connects TRBV29-1 to TRBJ1-1; no definite D call. CDR1 SQVTM and CDR2 ANQGSEA come from the germline V gene. The CDR3 has 12 residues. This chain's CDR3 is CSVVQAYTGAFF. The CDR3 DNA reads as TGCAGCGTTGTGCAGGCTTACACTGGAGCTTTCTTT.

This clonotype was seen repeatedly, ten times or more. V and J are TRBV5-4 and TRBJ2-3, with 13 bases fitting TRBD2. In germline, CDR1 is SGHNT, CDR2 YYREEE (reference sequence). This CDR3 is 17 amino acids long. V was pared by 4 bases and J by 4 bases, with 9 bases of the junction left unmatched. The CDR3 loop reads CASSLGGLAGVADTQYF. The DNA for the CDR3 is TGTGCCAGCAGCCTAGGCGGACTAGCGGGAGTCGCAGATACGCAGTATTTT.

As regards this clonotype: At one of its ends the junction is not consistent with the germline gene, which may arise from a read error. The V gene is TRBV11-2, the J gene TRBJ2-1; a weak D match, TRBD2 (6 bases). The CDR3 is 14 amino acids. Germline CDR1 SGHAT, CDR2 FQNNGV. CDR3 sequence: CTSSLDGETSGRFF. The CDR3 DNA follows: TGTACCAGCAGCTTAGATGGGGAGACTAGTGGGCGGTTCTTC.

About this clonotype: An end of the junction does not agree with germline; a read error may underlie this. The chain couples TRBV11-2 to TRBJ2-7; 9 bases fit TRBD1. This CDR3 is 15 amino acids long. Looked up from germline, CDR1 is SGHAT and CDR2 is FQNNGV. The CDR3 DNA sequence: TGTGCCTGCATCACCGGGACAGGGCGCACCTACGAGAAGTACTTC. It yields the protein CACITGTGRTYEKYF.

A note on this clonotype: In this CDR3 the conserved last residue, phenylalanine or tryptophan, is missing, so a read error is likely. The DNA is left out, because the CDR3 cannot be placed on it with certainty; the CDR3 is given as TCRdb lists it. The rearrangement joins TRBV6-4 to TRBJ2-3. The CDR3 length equals 13 residues, ends included. CDR1 is MRHNA, CDR2 SNTAGT, per germline. The CDR3 is CASSDSTTDTQYL.

With regard to this clonotype: The junction does not match germline at one end; this may be a read error. The genes are TRBV4-1 and TRBJ2-7, with D tentatively TRBD1 or TRBD2 (5 bases each). CDR1 and CDR2 (germline): MGHRA, YSYEKL. This CDR3 has 13 residues. The CDR3 here is CASSQGGIYEQYF. The CDR3 DNA is TGCGCCAGCAGCCAAGGGGGGATTTACGAGCAGTATTTC.

V and J are TRBV6-1 and TRBJ2-5; D could derive from TRBD1 or TRBD2 (6 bases each). This CDR3 has 17 amino acids. The germline V gene has CDR1 MNHNS and CDR2 SASEGT. Trimming shortened V by 9 bases and J by 6 bases, and 29 bases separated the two germline ends. CDR3 DNA: TGTGCCAGTAGTCGAAGCGAGGCTGGAGGGGGTCAAAAGACCCAGTACTTC. It encodes CASSRSEAGGGQKTQYF.

As to this clonotype: The conserved phenylalanine or tryptophan normally closing the CDR3 is absent here, so this likely arose from a read error. The rearrangement links TRBV4-1 to TRBJ2-7; D may be TRBD1 or TRBD2 (5 bases each). Germline-derived CDR1 and CDR2 are MGHRA and YSYEKL. The CDR3 consists of 15 residues. The CDR3 reads CTNSQDQGRYYEQYL. Here the CDR3 DNA reads TGCACCAACAGCCAAGATCAGGGACGATACTACGAGCAGTACCTC.

Worth noting for this clonotype: At one boundary the junction diverges from the germline segment, which might be a read error. The rearrangement joins TRBV29-1 to TRBJ1-1; the D gene is possibly TRBD1 (6 bases). Germline V CDR1 and CDR2: SQVTM, ANQGSEA. This CDR3 comprises 11 residues. The CDR3 spells CGVAGAGEGFF. The CDR3 DNA reads TGCGGCGTCGCGGGGGCCGGTGAAGGTTTCTTT.

With respect to this clonotype: A much larger clone differs by one base, so this may be a read error. The chain uses TRBV6-4 and TRBJ2-7, with D perhaps TRBD1 or TRBD2 (5 bases each). V gave up 11 bases and J gave up 6 bases, with 20 bases separating them. The length of the CDR3 is 13 residues. CDR1 and CDR2 (germline): MRHNA, SNTAGT. CDR3 bases: TGTGCCCGCGGGTCACAGGATAAATGCGAGCAGTACTTC. Protein: CARGSQDKCEQYF.